This T cell receptor (beta chain) was captured in a study of type 1 regulatory T cells. Study details: An in vitro protocol generated T-allo10, a Tr1-enriched, alloantigen-specific CD4 T cell product.

The CDR3 covers 14 residues. Germline loops: CDR1 SQVTM, CDR2 ANQGSEA. A remark on this clonotype: Its antigen is undetermined. One end of the junction varies from germline; a read error may be responsible.

TCRdb processed the reads anew with MiXCR; each CDR3 protein has one entry. The sample has 11,000 to 15,000 distinct CDR3 sequences, approximately 15% seen once. The sequenced sample was cultured T cells, either the whole culture or a sorted T cell fraction (not recorded which). The chain links TRBV29-1 to TRBJ2-2, with 7 bases lining up with TRBD2. The receptor comes from a human donor in good health. In DNA, the CDR3 is TGCGGCGTTTCGGGAGGACGCGGCACCGGGGAGCTGTTTTTT. This encodes CGVSGGRGTGELFF.